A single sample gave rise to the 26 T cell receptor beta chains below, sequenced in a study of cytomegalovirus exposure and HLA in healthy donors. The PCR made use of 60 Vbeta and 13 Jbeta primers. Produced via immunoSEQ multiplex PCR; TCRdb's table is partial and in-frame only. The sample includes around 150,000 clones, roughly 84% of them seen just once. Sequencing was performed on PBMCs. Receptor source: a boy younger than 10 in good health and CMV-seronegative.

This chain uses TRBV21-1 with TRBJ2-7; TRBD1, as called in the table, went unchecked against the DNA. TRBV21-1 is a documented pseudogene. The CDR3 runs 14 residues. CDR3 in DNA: TGTGCCAGCAGCGCACGACAGGTACCCTACGAGCAGTACTTC. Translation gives CASSARQVPYEQYF.

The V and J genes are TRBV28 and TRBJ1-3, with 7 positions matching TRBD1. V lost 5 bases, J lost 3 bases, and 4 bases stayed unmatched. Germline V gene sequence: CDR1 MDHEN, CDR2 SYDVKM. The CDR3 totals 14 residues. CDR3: CASSTQGSGNTIYF. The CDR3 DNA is TGTGCCAGCAGTACACAGGGGAGTGGAAACACCATATATTTT. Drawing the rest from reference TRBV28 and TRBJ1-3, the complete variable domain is DVKVTQSSRYLVKRTGEKVFLECVQDMDHENMFWYRQDPGLGLRLIYFSYDVKMKEKGDIPEGYSVSREKKERFSLILESASTNQTSMYLCASSTQGSGNTIYFGEGSWLTVV.

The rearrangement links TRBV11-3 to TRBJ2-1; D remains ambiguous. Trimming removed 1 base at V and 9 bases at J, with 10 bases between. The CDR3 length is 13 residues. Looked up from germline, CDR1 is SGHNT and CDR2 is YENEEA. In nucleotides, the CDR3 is TGTGCCAGCAGCTTAGTGGGCATCGCTGAGCAGTTCTTC. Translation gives CASSLVGIAEQFF.

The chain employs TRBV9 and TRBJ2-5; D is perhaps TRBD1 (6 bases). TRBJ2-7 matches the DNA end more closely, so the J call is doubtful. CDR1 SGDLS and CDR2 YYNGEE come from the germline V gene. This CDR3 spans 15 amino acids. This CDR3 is CASSEYGQTASEQYF. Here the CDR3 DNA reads TGTGCCAGCAGCGAATACGGACAGACAGCCTCCGAGCAGTACTTC.

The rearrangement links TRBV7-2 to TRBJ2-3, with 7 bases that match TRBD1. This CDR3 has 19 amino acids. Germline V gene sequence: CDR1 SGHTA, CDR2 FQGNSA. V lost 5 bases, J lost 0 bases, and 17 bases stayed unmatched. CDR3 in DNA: TGTGCCAGCAGCAAAACAGGGGTTAGGGGCCCATTTAGCACAGATACGCAGTATTTT. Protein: CASSKTGVRGPFSTDTQYF.

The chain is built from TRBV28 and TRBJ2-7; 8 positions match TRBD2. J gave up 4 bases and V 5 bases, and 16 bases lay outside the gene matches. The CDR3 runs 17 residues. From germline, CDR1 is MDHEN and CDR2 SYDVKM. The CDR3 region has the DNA TGTGCCAGCAGTGCCCATGATGGCGGGAGGTATGCATACGAGCAGTACTTC. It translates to CASSAHDGGRYAYEQYF. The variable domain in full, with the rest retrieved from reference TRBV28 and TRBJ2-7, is DVKVTQSSRYLVKRTGEKVFLECVQDMDHENMFWYRQDPGLGLRLIYFSYDVKMKEKGDIPEGYSVSREKKERFSLILESASTNQTSMYLCASSAHDGGRYAYEQYFGPGTRLTVT.

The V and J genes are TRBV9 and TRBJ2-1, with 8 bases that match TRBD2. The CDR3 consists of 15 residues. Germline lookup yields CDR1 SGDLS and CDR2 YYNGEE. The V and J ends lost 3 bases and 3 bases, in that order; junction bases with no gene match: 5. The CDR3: CASSGTSGDYNEQFF. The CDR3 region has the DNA TGTGCCAGCAGCGGAACTAGCGGAGACTACAATGAGCAGTTCTTC.

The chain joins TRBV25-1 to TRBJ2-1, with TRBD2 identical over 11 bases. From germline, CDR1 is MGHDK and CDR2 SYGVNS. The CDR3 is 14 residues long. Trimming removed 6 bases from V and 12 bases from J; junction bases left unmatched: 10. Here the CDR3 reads CASRTSGTWWVQFF. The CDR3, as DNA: TGTGCCAGCAGGACTAGCGGGACCTGGTGGGTGCAGTTCTTC.

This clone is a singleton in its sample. The CDR3 DNA is TGTGCCAGCAGTCGTAGTGACAGGGGGCTTTTTAATTCACCCCTCCACTTT. Its translation: CASSRSDRGLFNSPLHF. This rearrangement joins TRBV9 to TRBJ1-6, with TRBD1 matching 10 bases. The trim removed 5 bases at V and 6 bases at J, leaving 11 bases unmatched. CDR1 and CDR2 (germline): SGDLS, YYNGEE. This CDR3 has 17 residues. The whole variable domain, filled in from reference TRBV9 and TRBJ1-6, reads DSGVTQTPKHLITATGQRVTLRCSPRSGDLSVYWYQQSLDQGLQFLIQYYNGEERAKGNILERFSAQQFPDLHSELNLSSLELGDSALYFCASSRSDRGLFNSPLHFGNGTRLTVT.

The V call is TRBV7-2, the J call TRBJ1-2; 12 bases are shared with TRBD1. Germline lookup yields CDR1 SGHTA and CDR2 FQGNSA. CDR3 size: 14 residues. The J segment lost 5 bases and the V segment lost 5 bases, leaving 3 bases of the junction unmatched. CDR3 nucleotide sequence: TGTGCCAGCAGCCCGGGACAGGGGGCTTATGGCTACACCTTC. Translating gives CASSPGQGAYGYTF.

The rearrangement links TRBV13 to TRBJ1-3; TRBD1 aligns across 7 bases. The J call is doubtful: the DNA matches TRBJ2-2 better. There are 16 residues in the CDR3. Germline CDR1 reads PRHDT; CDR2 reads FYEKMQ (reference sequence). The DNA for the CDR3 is TGTGCCAGCAGCTCACAGGGGATACAATATACCAGGGAGCTGTTTTTT. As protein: CASSSQGIQYTRELFF.

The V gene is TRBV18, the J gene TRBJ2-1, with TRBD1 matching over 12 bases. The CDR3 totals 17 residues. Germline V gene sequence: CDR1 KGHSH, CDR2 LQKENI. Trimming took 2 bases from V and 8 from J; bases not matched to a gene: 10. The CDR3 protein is CASSPFPPGQGAYEQFF. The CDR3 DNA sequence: TGTGCCAGCTCACCATTCCCCCCGGGACAGGGGGCATATGAGCAGTTCTTC.

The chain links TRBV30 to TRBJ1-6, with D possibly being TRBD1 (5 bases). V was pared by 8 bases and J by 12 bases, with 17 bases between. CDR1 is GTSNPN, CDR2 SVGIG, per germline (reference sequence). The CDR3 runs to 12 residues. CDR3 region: CAGRDDQQPLHF. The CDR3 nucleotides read TGTGCCGGGCGGGACGACCAACAACCCCTCCACTTT.

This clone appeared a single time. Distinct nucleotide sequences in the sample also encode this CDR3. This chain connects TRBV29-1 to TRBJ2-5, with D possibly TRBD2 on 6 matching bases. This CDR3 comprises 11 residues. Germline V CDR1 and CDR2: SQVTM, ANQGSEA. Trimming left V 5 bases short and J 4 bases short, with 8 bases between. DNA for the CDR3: TGCAGCGTTCCCGGGGGAGAGACCCAGTACTTC. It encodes CSVPGGETQYF.

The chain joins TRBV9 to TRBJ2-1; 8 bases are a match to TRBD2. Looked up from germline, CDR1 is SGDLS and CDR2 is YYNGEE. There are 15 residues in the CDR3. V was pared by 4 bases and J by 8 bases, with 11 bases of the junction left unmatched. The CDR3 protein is CASSTLAGTSHEQFF. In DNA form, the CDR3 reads TGTGCCAGCAGCACTCTAGCGGGTACGTCCCATGAGCAGTTCTTC.

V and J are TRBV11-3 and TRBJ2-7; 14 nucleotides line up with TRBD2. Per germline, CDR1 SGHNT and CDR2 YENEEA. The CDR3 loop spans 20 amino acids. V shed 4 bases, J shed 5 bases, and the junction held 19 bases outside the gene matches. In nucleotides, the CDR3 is TGTGCCAGCAGCTCACTTTATCCCAGCGGGACTAGCGGGAGTCAACACGAGCAGTACTTC. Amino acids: CASSSLYPSGTSGSQHEQYF.

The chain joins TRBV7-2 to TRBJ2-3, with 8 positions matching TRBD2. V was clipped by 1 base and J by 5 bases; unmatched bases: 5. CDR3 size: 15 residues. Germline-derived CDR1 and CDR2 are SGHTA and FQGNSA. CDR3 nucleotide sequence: TGTGCCAGCAGCTTAGTCGGGCTAGCGGGAGATACGCAGTATTTT. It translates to CASSLVGLAGDTQYF. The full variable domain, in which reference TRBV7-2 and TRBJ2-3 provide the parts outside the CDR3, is GAGVSQSPSNKVTEKGKDVELRCDPISGHTALYWYRQSLGQGLEFLIYFQGNSAPDKSGLPSDRFSAERTGGSVSTLTIQRTQQEDSAVYLCASSLVGLAGDTQYFGPGTRLTVL.

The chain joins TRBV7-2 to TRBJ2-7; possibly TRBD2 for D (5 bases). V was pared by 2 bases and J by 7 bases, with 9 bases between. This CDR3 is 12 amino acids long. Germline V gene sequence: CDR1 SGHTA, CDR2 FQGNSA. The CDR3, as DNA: TGTGCCAGCAGCTTAAGAACGGGGGAGCAGTACTTC. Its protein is CASSLRTGEQYF. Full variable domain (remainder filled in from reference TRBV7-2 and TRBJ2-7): GAGVSQSPSNKVTEKGKDVELRCDPISGHTALYWYRQSLGQGLEFLIYFQGNSAPDKSGLPSDRFSAERTGGSVSTLTIQRTQQEDSAVYLCASSLRTGEQYFGPGTRLTVT.

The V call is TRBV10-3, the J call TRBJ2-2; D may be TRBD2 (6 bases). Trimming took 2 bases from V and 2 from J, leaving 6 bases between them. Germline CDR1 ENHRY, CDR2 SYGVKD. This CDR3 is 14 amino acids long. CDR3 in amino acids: CAISETSNTGELFF. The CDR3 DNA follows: TGTGCCATCAGTGAGACTAGCAACACCGGGGAGCTGTTTTTT.

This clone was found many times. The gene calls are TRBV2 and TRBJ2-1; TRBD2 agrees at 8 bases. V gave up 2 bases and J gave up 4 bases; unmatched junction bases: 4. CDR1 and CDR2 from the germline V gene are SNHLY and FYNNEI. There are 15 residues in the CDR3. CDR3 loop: CASSESLAAYNEQFF. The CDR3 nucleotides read TGTGCCAGCAGTGAATCACTAGCGGCTTACAATGAGCAGTTCTTC.

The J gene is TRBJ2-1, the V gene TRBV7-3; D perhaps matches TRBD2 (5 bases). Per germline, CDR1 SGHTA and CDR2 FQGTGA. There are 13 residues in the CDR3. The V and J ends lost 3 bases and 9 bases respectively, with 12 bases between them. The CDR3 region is CASSLDWPSEQFF. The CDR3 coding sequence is TGTGCCAGCAGCTTGGACTGGCCAAGTGAGCAGTTCTTC.

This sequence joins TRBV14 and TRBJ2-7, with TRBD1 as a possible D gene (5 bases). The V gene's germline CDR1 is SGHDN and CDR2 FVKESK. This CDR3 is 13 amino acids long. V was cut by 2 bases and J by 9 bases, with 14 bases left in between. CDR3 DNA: TGTGCCAGCAGCCAACCACCCGTGGGGCCGCAGTACTTC. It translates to CASSQPPVGPQYF.

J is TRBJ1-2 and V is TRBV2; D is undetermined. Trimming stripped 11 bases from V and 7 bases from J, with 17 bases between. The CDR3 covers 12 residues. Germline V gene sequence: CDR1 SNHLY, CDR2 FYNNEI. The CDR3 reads CAGRDINSGYTF. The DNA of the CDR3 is TGTGCCGGCCGAGACATAAATTCTGGCTACACCTTC.

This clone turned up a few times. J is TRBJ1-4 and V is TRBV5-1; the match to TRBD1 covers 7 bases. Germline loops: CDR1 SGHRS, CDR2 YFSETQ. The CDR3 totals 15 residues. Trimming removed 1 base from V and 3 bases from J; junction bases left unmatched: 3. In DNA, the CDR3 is TGCGCCAGCAGCTTGACAGGGGCAGCTAATGAAAAACTGTTTTTT. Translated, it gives CASSLTGAANEKLFF.

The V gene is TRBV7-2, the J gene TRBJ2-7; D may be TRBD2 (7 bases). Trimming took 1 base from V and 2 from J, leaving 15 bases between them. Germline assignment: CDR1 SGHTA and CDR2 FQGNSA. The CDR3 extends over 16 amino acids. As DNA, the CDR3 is TGTGCCAGCAGCTTAGAAGGGGGGGATACCACCTACGAGCAGTACTTC. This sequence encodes CASSLEGGDTTYEQYF.

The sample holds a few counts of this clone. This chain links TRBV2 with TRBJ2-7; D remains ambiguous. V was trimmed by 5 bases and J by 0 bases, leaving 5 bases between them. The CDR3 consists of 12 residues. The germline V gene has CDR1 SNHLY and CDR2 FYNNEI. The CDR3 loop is CASSLSSYEQYF. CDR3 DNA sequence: TGTGCCAGCAGTCTAAGCTCCTACGAGCAGTACTTC.